These 3 T cell receptor beta chains were all obtained from the same sample, sequenced in a study of cytomegalovirus exposure and HLA in healthy donors. Primers for the PCR totalled 60 Vbeta and 13 Jbeta. Profiling relied on immunoSEQ multiplex PCR, and the TCRdb table lists in-frame clones only, not all of them. The sample lists under 200,000 clones; roughly 79% were seen once. Sequencing was done on a sample of PBMCs. Receptor source: a man younger than 40 in good health and CMV-seronegative.

This clone has just a few counts. The V and J genes are TRBV5-1 and TRBJ2-7, with a tentative D call TRBD2 (7 bases). V lost 0 bases and J 1 base, leaving 17 bases between the germline ends. This CDR3 region has 17 residues. CDR1 is SGHRS and CDR2 is YFSETQ in the germline V gene. Written as DNA, the CDR3 is TGCGCCAGCAGCTTGGGGACACAGGGAGGGCGGTCCTACGAGCAGTACTTC. Translating gives CASSLGTQGGRSYEQYF.

As DNA, the CDR3 is TGTGCCAGCTCACCACCGCGGGGGGGGAATGAAAAACTGTTTTTT. Its translation: CASSPPRGGNEKLFF. The chain carries TRBV18 and TRBJ1-4, with a tentative D call TRBD1 (5 bases). The CDR3 has 15 amino acids. The germline gives CDR1 KGHSH, CDR2 LQKENI. V lost 0 bases to trimming and J lost 5 bases, with 10 bases between them.

As concerns this clone: One end of the junction is discordant with germline, which a read error may explain. The genes are TRBV6-5 and TRBJ2-3; 11 bases map to TRBD2. The CDR3 spans 14 residues. Germline V gene sequence: CDR1 MNHEY, CDR2 SVGAGI. CDR3 region: CASSSLAGVYTRYF. CDR3 sequence (DNA): TGTGCCAGCAGTTCACTAGCGGGAGTGTATACGCGGTATTTT.